This T cell receptor (beta chain) was retrieved from a study of cytomegalovirus exposure and HLA in healthy donors. The CDR3 runs 13 residues. Trimming stripped 5 bases from V and 6 bases from J, with 12 bases between. Germline-derived CDR1 and CDR2 are SGHTA and FQGTGA. PCR was performed using 60 Vbeta and 13 Jbeta primers. Only in-frame clones appear in the TCRdb table, and some are missing; sequencing was by immunoSEQ multiplex PCR. The sample comprises about 190,000 clones, around 82% of which are singletons, and about 1.7% rests with the top ten. The sample was PBMCs. The sequence came from a man between 18 and 29 years old in good health and CMV-seronegative. V is TRBV7-3 and J is TRBJ2-3; D gene ambiguous. CDR3 sequence: CASSPIIGDTQYF. The DNA for the CDR3 is TGTGCCAGCAGCCCCATCATCGGGGATACGCAGTATTTT.